This is a list of T cell receptor beta chains from one sample in a study of blood T cell repertoires in COVID-19. The protocol was immunoSEQ multiplex PCR, while the TCRdb copy is restricted to in-frame clones and leaves out a portion. Among 190,000 or so clones listed, 85% to 90% were seen once. Material: peripheral blood. Receptors originate from a man aged 35 to 55 with active or convalescent COVID-19. Each CDR3 is given with its conserved first and last residue. D genes are given only for firm matches. Rows give clone size only sometimes, using once, few, many, or a class for an expanded clone.

v_call	j_call	clone_size	d_call	cdr3_length	cdr3_nt	cdr3_aa
TRBV6-2/TRBV6-3	TRBJ2-3	.	TRBD2	15	TGTGCCAGCAGCTGGAGCGGGGGCGGGACAGATACGCAGTATTTT	CASSWSGGGTDTQYF
TRBV2	TRBJ2-3	.	.	16	TGTGCCAGCAGGATATCCGGGGTACACCCCACAGATACGCAGTATTTT	CASRISGVHPTDTQYF
TRBV5-5	TRBJ2-4	.	TRBD1	15	TGTGCCAGCAGCTTCGGGCAGGGACAGCTAAACATTCAGTACTTC	CASSFGQGQLNIQYF
TRBV5-4	TRBJ2-2	.	.	15	TGTGCCAGCAGCGACTCCTACAGGGATGCCGGGGAGCTGTTTTTT	CASSDSYRDAGELFF
TRBV7-9	TRBJ2-5	once	TRBD2	14	TGTGCCAGCAAGAGATCTAGCGGGGAAGGGACCCAGTACTTC	CASKRSSGEGTQYF
TRBV28	TRBJ1-5	.	TRBD1	15	TGTGCCAGCAGTCCCGGGACAGGGATCAATCAGCCCCAGCATTTT	CASSPGTGINQPQHF
TRBV5-4	TRBJ1-4	.	TRBD1	14	TGTGCCAGCAGCTGGACCGGGACAGATGAAAAACTGTTTTTT	CASSWTGTDEKLFF
TRBV7-2	TRBJ1-5	.	.	13	TGTGCCAGCAGGCCTCAGGGGAATCAGCCCCAGCATTTT	CASRPQGNQPQHF
TRBV14	TRBJ1-6	.	.	15	TGTGCCAGCAGCCAGACCGGGAGTTATCATTCACCCCTCCACTTT	CASSQTGSYHSPLHF
TRBV6-2/TRBV6-3	TRBJ1-6	.	.	15	TGTGCCAGCAGCTCCCGGGGGGGGATGGTGTCACCCCTCCACTTT	CASSSRGGMVSPLHF
TRBV9	TRBJ1-6	.	.	15	TGTGCCAGCAGCCCTCAGGCAGTCACTAATTCACCCCTCCACTTT	CASSPQAVTNSPLHF
TRBV6-2/TRBV6-3	TRBJ2-5	.	TRBD2	15	TGTGCCAGCAGTCTACTAGCGGGGGGCCGAGAGACCCAGTACTTC	CASSLLAGGRETQYF
TRBV20-1	TRBJ1-1	.	.	10	TGCAGCGGGTATCGGGGTGAAGCTTTCTTT	CSGYRGEAFF
TRBV3-1/TRBV3-2	TRBJ2-2	.	.	13	TGTGCCAGCAGCCAAGGGGGCAGCGGGGAGCTGTTTTTT	CASSQGGSGELFF
TRBV6-4	TRBJ2-1	.	.	15	TGTGCCAGCAGTCCCGGACAGATAGGGGACACTGAGCAGTTCTTC	CASSPGQIGDTEQFF
TRBV7-2	TRBJ2-1	.	.	15	TGTGCCAGCAGCCCCAGAGGACGGGGAAACAATGAGCAGTTCTTC	CASSPRGRGNNEQFF
TRBV7-2	TRBJ2-1	.	TRBD2	17	TGTGCCAGCAGCCCCTGGACTAGCGGGGACTCCTACAATGAGCAGTTCTTC	CASSPWTSGDSYNEQFF
TRBV7-2	TRBJ2-2	.	TRBD2	18	TGTGCCAGCAGCTCTCGACTAGCGGGGGGGCCTAGCACCGGGGAGCTGTTTTTT	CASSSRLAGGPSTGELFF
TRBV6-5	TRBJ1-1	few	.	14	TGTGCCAGCAGTTACGCCGACACGGCAGCTGAAGCTTTCTTT	CASSYADTAAEAFF
TRBV7-8	TRBJ2-3	.	TRBD1	16	TGTGCCAGCAGCTTAGGTCGAGGGGGCTTGACAGATACGCAGTATTTT	CASSLGRGGLTDTQYF
TRBV7-7	TRBJ2-5	.	TRBD2	16	TGTGCTAGCAGCCCTAGCTGGCTAGCGGGGGGAGAGACCCAGTACTTC	CASSPSWLAGGETQYF
TRBV4-1	TRBJ2-2	.	.	14	TGCGCCAGCAGCCGAACAGGGTCTCCCGGGGAGCTGTTTTTT	CASSRTGSPGELFF
TRBV7-9	TRBJ1-2	.	.	13	TGTGCCGGAGAGACGGCGACCAATTATGGCTACACCTTC	CAGETATNYGYTF
TRBV5-1	TRBJ1-1	.	.	13	TGCGCCAGCAGCGCCGACACTAGAACTGAAGCTTTCTTT	CASSADTRTEAFF
TRBV2	TRBJ1-6	.	TRBD1	15	TGTGCCAGCCGCCCCCGGGACAGTAATAATTCACCCCTCCACTTT	CASRPRDSNNSPLHF
TRBV14	TRBJ1-6	.	.	15	TGTGCCAGCAGCCGCCTAACAGGGAGTTTTTCACCCCTCCACTTT	CASSRLTGSFSPLHF
TRBV5-4	TRBJ2-3	.	.	15	TGTGCCAGCAGCTTTGACAGCCTAGGCACAGATACGCAGTATTTT	CASSFDSLGTDTQYF
TRBV12-3/TRBV12-4	TRBJ1-1	few	.	13	TGTGCCAGCAGTTTCAGCGGGGATTCTAAAGCTTTCTTT	CASSFSGDSKAFF
TRBV7-9	TRBJ1-2	.	.	17	TGTGCCAGCAGCCCCTCTACAGGCCGTTGGGCACTATATGGCTACACCTTC	CASSPSTGRWALYGYTF
TRBV27	TRBJ2-5	.	TRBD2	15	TGTGCCAGCAGAACCTCGCGGGGGGGCCTTGAGACCCAGTACTTC	CASRTSRGGLETQYF
TRBV5-1	TRBJ2-1	.	TRBD1	13	TGCGCCAGCAGCAGACCGACAGGGAATGAGCAGTTCTTC	CASSRPTGNEQFF
TRBV15	TRBJ2-7	.	TRBD1	14	TGTGCCACCAGCAGAGAGGGGACAGACGACGAGCAGTACTTC	CATSREGTDDEQYF
TRBV28	TRBJ2-3	.	TRBD1	15	TGTGCCAGCAGTTGGAGGGACAGGGGGCGAGATACGCAGTATTTT	CASSWRDRGRDTQYF
TRBV7-6	TRBJ2-5	.	.	15	TGTGCCAGCAGCTCGACCCGCCGGGAGCAAGAGACCCAGTACTTC	CASSSTRREQETQYF
TRBV3-1/TRBV3-2	TRBJ1-2	once	.	14	TGTGCCAGCAGCCAGAGAGGGAGGGACTATGGCTACACCTTC	CASSQRGRDYGYTF
TRBV23-1	TRBJ1-5	once	.	15	TGCGCCAGCAGTCCCAGGGGCTATAGCAATCAGCCCCAGCATTTT	CASSPRGYSNQPQHF
TRBV10-2	TRBJ2-7	.	TRBD1	15	TGCGCCAGCAGCCGCACCGGGACAGCCCCCTACGAGCAGTACTTC	CASSRTGTAPYEQYF
TRBV15	TRBJ1-5	.	.	13	TGTGCCACTAGACAGGATAGCAATCAGCCCCAGCATTTT	CATRQDSNQPQHF
TRBV6-6	TRBJ2-7	.	.	14	TGTGCCAGCAGTTTGACGGACAGCATCTACGAGCAGTACTTC	CASSLTDSIYEQYF
TRBV6-2/TRBV6-3	TRBJ1-1	.	.	12	TGTGCCAGCAGTTGGCCACCCTCTGAAGCTTTCTTT	CASSWPPSEAFF
TRBV5-6	TRBJ2-3	.	.	16	TGTGCCAGCAGCTTACCAGGGATCCCTAGCACAGATACGCAGTATTTT	CASSLPGIPSTDTQYF
TRBV16	TRBJ2-2	.	TRBD2	16	TGTGCCAGCAGCCAACCAAGGGACTATAACACCGGGGAGCTGTTTTTT	CASSQPRDYNTGELFF
TRBV18	TRBJ2-5	.	TRBD2	13	TGTGCCAGCTCAGTAGCGGGGGGAGAGACCCAGTACTTC	CASSVAGGETQYF
TRBV6-2/TRBV6-3	TRBJ1-2	.	.	14	TGTGCCAGCAGTTTTAGTACAGACAACTATGGCTACACCTTC	CASSFSTDNYGYTF
TRBV12-3/TRBV12-4	TRBJ1-1	.	.	12	TGTGCCAGCAACACAGGGAACACTGAAGCTTTCTTT	CASNTGNTEAFF
TRBV19	TRBJ1-4	.	TRBD1	14	TGTGCCAGTAGCTCACAGGGGGCGGTTGAAAAACTGTTTTTT	CASSSQGAVEKLFF
TRBV6-6	TRBJ1-5	.	.	11	TGTGCCACGGGGGGCGATCAGCCCCAGCATTTT	CATGGDQPQHF
TRBV6-6	TRBJ2-5	.	TRBD2	14	TGTGCCAGCAGCGGGACTATACAAGAGGAGACCCAGTACTTC	CASSGTIQEETQYF
TRBV11-2	TRBJ2-1	.	.	15	TGTGCCAGCAGCCATAGCGGAGGGGCGGGGAATGAGCAGTTCTTC	CASSHSGGAGNEQFF
TRBV19	TRBJ1-3	.	.	17	TGTGCCAGTAGTATTGGGCAGAGAGTGACAGCCCGAAACACCATATATTTT	CASSIGQRVTARNTIYF
TRBV18	TRBJ1-1	.	.	16	TGTGCCAGCTCACCACCTTGGACAGACCCGAACACTGAAGCTTTCTTT	CASSPPWTDPNTEAFF
TRBV6-5	TRBJ1-1	.	.	15	TGTGCCAGCAGTTACCAGTCGCAGGGCCCCACTGAAGCTTTCTTT	CASSYQSQGPTEAFF
TRBV11-3	TRBJ2-7	.	TRBD1	14	TGTGCCAGCAGACGGACAGGGGGCGTATACGAGCAGTACTTC	CASRRTGGVYEQYF